The entry below gives a single T cell receptor beta chain sequence along with its context. Antigen: not known. The sample belongs to a study of T cell responses to AZD1222 COVID-19 vaccine. Study observations and caveats: After two AZD1222 doses, spike-specific TCR breadth and depth rose versus day 0. Clonal diversity was possibly underestimated, and the donors were mostly white British, with more females.

This CDR3 region has 15 residues. Unmatched junction bases numbered 12, after V lost 6 bases and J lost 5 bases. Germline V CDR1 and CDR2: SEHNR, FQNEAQ (reference sequence). This table comes from immunoSEQ multiplex PCR, and its TCRdb copy is limited to in-frame clones, with some not included. The profile shows some 120,000 clones, roughly 86% of them singletons. The sample was peripheral blood, taken on day 0 of AZD1222 vaccination. This clonotype was sampled from an adult in good health. V usage is TRBV7-9 and J usage is TRBJ1-2, with TRBD1 matching over 7 bases. CDR3 loop: CASRQLLTGRYGYTF. CDR3 nucleotide sequence: TGTGCCAGCAGGCAGCTGTTGACAGGGCGATATGGCTACACCTTC.